This entry describes one T cell receptor beta chain. Germline V gene data show CDR1 as SEHNR and CDR2 as FQNEAQ (reference sequence). The V and J ends lost 5 bases and 2 bases, in that order; junction bases with no gene match: 6. CDR3 length: 15 amino acids. The data are from a study of long-term antiretroviral therapy in people with HIV. immunoSEQ v3.0 was run at survey level. The repertoire was sequenced with immunoSEQ multiplex PCR; TCRdb's copy has only in-frame clones and lacks some. This sample yields about 11,000 clones, of which around 84% are seen a single time; just over 20% belongs to the top ten.

The V gene is TRBV7-9, the J gene TRBJ2-7; 10 bases match TRBD1. This clonotype was sampled from a man aged 50 or older with HIV. The material sequenced was unsorted PBMCs, taken about 7 years after starting antiretroviral therapy. The CDR3 loop is CASSPLGQGTYEQYF. The CDR3, as DNA: TGTGCCAGCAGCCCCCTGGGACAGGGGACCTACGAGCAGTACTTC.